The clone carrying this T cell receptor (beta chain) has only a few counts. The study assigned cohorts using participant-reported clinical history. All recovered Cohort 3 donors got two negative PCRs, got clearance, or saw symptom resolution. Assay: immunoSEQ multiplex PCR; the TCRdb copy retains only in-frame clones and omits some. The table has 200,000 to 250,000 clones, 65% to 85% seen once. Germline V CDR1 and CDR2: LGHNA, YNFKEQ. The CDR3 has 17 amino acids. The V end lost 5 bases, the J end lost 0 bases, and 14 bases lay between the germline ends. This record comes from a study of blood T cell repertoires in COVID-19. Study-level background: Sites in the United States, Italy and Spain provided acute and convalescent COVID-19 samples. The cDNA or gDNA used as material had been derived from T cells, B-cell-depleted T cells, or PBMCs.

The rearrangement uses TRBV4-2 and TRBJ2-6, with D maybe TRBD1 (6 bases). This TCR was sampled from a woman in her fifties or sixties who had recovered from COVID-19. The source material was PBMCs or T cells enriched from blood (not recorded which). The CDR3 bases are TGTGCCAGCAGCAAAAACTCACAGGGCTCTGGGGCCAACGTCCTGACTTTC. Protein product: CASSKNSQGSGANVLTF.